This T cell receptor beta chain was recorded in a study of identical twins. Germline-derived CDR1 and CDR2 are LGHNA and YNFKEQ. V lost 1 base and J lost 5; bases outside the gene matches: 5. The CDR3 spans 15 residues. Each CDR3 protein gets one entry after TCRdb re-called the 5' RACE reads with MiXCR. The table has 1.5 million to 2 million distinct CDR3 sequences, 25% to 35% seen once; the top ten hold about 0.25%. The table lists this clonotype with a count of one. Since the CDR3 does not end with the conserved phenylalanine or tryptophan, this likely comes from a read error. Sequenced: cord blood. The clonotype was recovered from a newborn girl in good health. The chain uses TRBV4-2 and TRBJ2-1; 7 nucleotides agree with TRBD1. The CDR3: CASSQGGGSNNEQFV. DNA of the CDR3: TGTGCCAGCAGCCAAGGAGGGGGCTCAAACAATGAGCAGTTCGTC.